This TCR beta chain was captured in a study of early stage breast cancer tumors (dated by TCRdb to the late 2010s). About the investigation overall: Of the 16 invasive breast tumors, about a dozen were found to be estrogen receptor-positive, progesterone receptor-positive and HER2-negative. Across all samples, some 2.8 million templates representing 1 million or so unique clonotypes were detected. On average, each sample got about 9-fold read coverage. Of the roughly 12 ER+/PR+/HER2- tumors, eight were classified as invasive ductal carcinomas and four as invasive lobular carcinomas. Beyond this particular receptor, the publication reports: Enriched TCRB sequences shared across patients were mostly commonly generated sequences, unlikely to play an important role in the tumor microenvironment. Repertoires from blood resembled normal breast more closely than tumor, and using blood as a reference for each tissue separated tumor from normal in about 85% of the 16 patients. Compared with adjacent normal breast tissue, tumors had roughly 2.5-fold higher T cell density and higher clonality. The small cohort size prevented analysis by tumor subtype. Sequencing bulk genomic DNA from unsorted cells could not capture chain pairing or functional markers like CD4, CD8 and FOXP3.

The germline V gene (reference sequence) provides CDR1 SEHNR and CDR2 FQNEAQ. From the cysteine up to the phenylalanine, the CDR3 has a length of 11 residues. Just the 33-base CDR3 DNA is kept, in frame starting at base 1. V drops 4 bases and J drops 10 bases, leaving 7 bases in between. Each sample was amplified in two independent genomic DNA replicates, using about 0.45 ug for blood and approximately 1.6 ug for tumor or normal breast. Following the manufacturer's instructions, the ImmunoSeq Intro kit was used to carry out TCRB sequencing on genomic DNA. Multiplex PCR ran around 32 cycles with proprietary primers and spike-in control sequences for absolute quantification. Single-end 150-bp reads were used to sequence an 87-bp fragment covering the CDR3 and the flanking V and J genes. Seven samples, with two replicates for each sample, were multiplexed per lane of an Illumina MiSeq using version 3.0 chemistry. As for how the authors treated the data: Raw data were processed by the vendor's proprietary pipeline, with both replicates merged into one result per sample. A clonotype was defined as productive rearrangements that share the same V-gene family, CDR3 amino acid sequence and J-gene segment. Clonality was calculated as 1 minus the normalized Shannon entropy (Pielou evenness) of TCRB abundances. To estimate T cell density, the total number of templates was divided by the input cell count, which was inferred from how much DNA went in. Recon was used with default parameters to estimate total repertoire diversity and clonality. Tumor-enriched clonotypes were defined as having over 0.1% abundance in tumor and at least 32-fold higher abundance than in normal breast. Not all clones reach the TCRdb copy of this immuneACCESS table, which keeps in-frame sequences only. Checked studies attribute under half of the gap to unresolved V genes and leave the rest unexplained. V and J calls and clone size are those listed in that table; D and trimming were worked out from the DNA. For this sample there are about 69,000 clones; approximately 80% appear just once. In total, the top ten clones hold about 4.8% of the sample.

The study profiled bulk TCR beta-chain repertoires in matched peripheral blood, tumor and adjacent normal breast tissue taken from fewer than 20 patients with early-stage breast cancer. Before surgery, about 4.5-10 mL of whole blood was collected into EDTA tubes and then processed within 2 hours. Peripheral blood mononuclear cells were isolated by Ficoll-Paque centrifugation in SepMate-50 tubes. PBMCs were cryopreserved in approximately 90% FBS with approximately 10% DMSO in aliquots of 2 to 4 million cells and stored in liquid nitrogen. The Qiagen AllPrep DNA/RNA Mini kit was used for genomic DNA extraction. Of note for this clone: Its antigen target is currently unknown. Base quality data are lacking; no much larger clone is found one base away.

Sequencing was carried out using blood. The chain links TRBV7-9 with TRBJ2-2; the D gene identity is not certain. The sequence came from a person in their 40s with breast cancer. The CDR3: CASSWAEELFF. The DNA sequence follows: TGTGCCAGCAGCTGGGCTGAGGAGCTGTTTTTT.